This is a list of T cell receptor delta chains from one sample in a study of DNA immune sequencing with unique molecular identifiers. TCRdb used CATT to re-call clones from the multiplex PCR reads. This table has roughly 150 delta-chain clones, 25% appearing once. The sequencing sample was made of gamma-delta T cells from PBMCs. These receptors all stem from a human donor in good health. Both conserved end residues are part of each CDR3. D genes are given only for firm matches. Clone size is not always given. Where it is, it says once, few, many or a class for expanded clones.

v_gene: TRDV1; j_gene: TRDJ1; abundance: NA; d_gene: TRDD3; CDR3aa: CALGGPSYEAVLGDTSRWSRYTDKLIF; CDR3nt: TGTGCTCTTGGGGGTCCTTCCTACGAGGCTGTACTGGGGGATACAAGCAGGTGGAGCCGGTACACCGATAAACTCATCTTT
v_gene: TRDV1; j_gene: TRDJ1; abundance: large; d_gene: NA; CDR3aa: CALGELLKPYWAKNTLGLIF; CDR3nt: TGTGCTCTTGGGGAACTATTAAAGCCGTACTGGGCTAAAAATACTCTAGGGCTCATCTTT